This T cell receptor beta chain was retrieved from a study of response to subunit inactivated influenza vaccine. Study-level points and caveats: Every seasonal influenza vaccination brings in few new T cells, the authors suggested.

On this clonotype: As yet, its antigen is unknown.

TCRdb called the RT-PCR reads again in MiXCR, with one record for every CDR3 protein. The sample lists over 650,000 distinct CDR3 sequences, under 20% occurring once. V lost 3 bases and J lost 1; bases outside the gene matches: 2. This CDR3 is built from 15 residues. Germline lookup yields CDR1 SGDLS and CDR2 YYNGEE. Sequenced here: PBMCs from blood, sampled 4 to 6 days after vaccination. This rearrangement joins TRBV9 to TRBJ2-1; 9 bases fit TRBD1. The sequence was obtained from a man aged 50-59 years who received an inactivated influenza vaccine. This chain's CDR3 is CASSADRGSYNEQFF. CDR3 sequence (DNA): TGTGCCAGCAGCGCGGACAGGGGTTCCTACAATGAGCAGTTCTTC.